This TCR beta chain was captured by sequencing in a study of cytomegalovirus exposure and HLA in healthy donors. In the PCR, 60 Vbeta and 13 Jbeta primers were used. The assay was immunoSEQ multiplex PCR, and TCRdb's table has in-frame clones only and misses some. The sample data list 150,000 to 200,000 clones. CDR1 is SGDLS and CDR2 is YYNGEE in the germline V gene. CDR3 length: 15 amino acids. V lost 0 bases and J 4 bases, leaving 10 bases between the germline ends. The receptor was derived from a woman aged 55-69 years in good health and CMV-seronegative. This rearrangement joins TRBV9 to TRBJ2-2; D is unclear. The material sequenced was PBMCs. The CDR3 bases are TGTGCCAGCAGCGTAGTGGCGGCAGCCACCGGGGAGCTGTTTTTT. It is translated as CASSVVAAATGELFF.